The 7 T cell receptor beta chains reported below all come from one sample, sequenced in a study of beta chain features in type 1 diabetes. The study reverse transcribed the entire isolated RNA, so it sequenced expressed TCRB transcripts. Only in-frame clones appear in the TCRdb table, and some are missing; sequencing was by immunoSEQ multiplex PCR. The sample shows just under 150,000 clones, more than 10% of them seen only once. Notes on the study in general: The study found moderately but significantly shorter TCRB CDR3s in all four CD4+ subsets of Type 1 diabetes patients.

Their cognate antigens are unknown. The sequencing sample was made of central memory CD4+ T cells from blood. These receptors originate from a man younger than 35 with type 1 diabetes.

This clone was observed many times. This chain links TRBV10-3 with TRBJ2-1, with D tentatively TRBD2 (6 bases). The V gene lost 0 bases and the J gene lost 6 bases, with 12 bases spanning the gap. CDR1 is ENHRY and CDR2 is SYGVKD in the germline V gene. This CDR3 has 15 amino acids. CDR3 sequence: CAISESGGGSNEQFF. The CDR3 region has the DNA TGTGCCATCAGTGAGTCGGGGGGAGGTTCCAATGAGCAGTTCTTC.

This sequence joins TRBV7-2 and TRBJ2-3, with 9 bases identical to TRBD2. Germline V CDR1 and CDR2: SGHTA, FQGNSA. V lost 5 bases, J lost 4 bases, and 10 bases stayed unmatched. CDR3 length equals 16 residues. DNA for the CDR3: TGTGCCAGCAGCCTCCGGCGTGAGCGGGGGGCAGATACGCAGTATTTT. This sequence encodes CASSLRRERGADTQYF.

The V call is TRBV5-1, the J call TRBJ2-1; 11 positions agree with TRBD2. The CDR3 has 17 residues. The V segment lost 4 bases and the J segment 8 bases; nucleotides outside the gene matches: 14. Germline CDR1 and CDR2: SGHRS and YFSETQ. DNA of the CDR3: TGCGCCAGCAGCGCCCACCTCCTAGCGGGGGGATGGGATGAGCAGTTCTTC. Translating it yields CASSAHLLAGGWDEQFF.

The DNA for the CDR3 is TGCGCCAGCAGCCAAGTGGGAGGGGATTCGGCAACAACTAATGAAAAACTGTTTTTT. As protein: CASSQVGGDSATTNEKLFF. The J gene is TRBJ1-4, the V gene TRBV4-1; tentative D call: TRBD1 (5 bases). Per the germline V gene, CDR1 is MGHRA and CDR2 is YSYEKL. Deletions cut 1 base from V and 0 bases from J, with 18 bases between. This CDR3 has 19 residues.

This clone has just a few counts. This chain uses TRBV4-1 with TRBJ1-1; no definite D call. V gave up 0 bases and J gave up 0 bases, with 5 bases separating them. Germline assignment: CDR1 MGHRA and CDR2 YSYEKL. The length of the CDR3 is 14 residues. The CDR3 nucleotides are TGCGCCAGCAGCCAAGATGTCGTGAACACTGAAGCTTTCTTT. Amino acid sequence: CASSQDVVNTEAFF.

The chain uses TRBV11-2 and TRBJ2-3; D remains ambiguous. Trimming left V 8 bases short and J 2 bases short, with 5 bases between. The CDR3 covers 11 residues. Germline loops: CDR1 SGHAT, CDR2 FQNNGV. CDR3 nucleotides: TGTGCCAGCGGCCACACAGATACGCAGTATTTT. Amino acids: CASGHTDTQYF.

The chain couples TRBV7-9 to TRBJ2-3; TRBD1 or TRBD2 may be the D gene (5 bases each). The germline V gene has CDR1 SEHNR and CDR2 FQNEAQ (reference sequence). The CDR3 has 14 residues. The V gene lost 1 base and the J gene lost 6 bases, with 11 bases spanning the gap. CDR3 in amino acids: CASSLGGTEDTQYF. CDR3 coding DNA: TGTGCCAGCAGCTTAGGGGGGACCGAGGATACGCAGTATTTT.